Below are 27 T cell receptor beta chains sequenced from a single sample in a study of T cells in Graves' hyperthyroidism and ophthalmopathy. The CDR3 regions of TCR beta were amplified from RNA transcripts. The HTBI primer set was used in a first-round RT-PCR of the TCR CDR3. TCRdb fed the multiplex PCR reads into MiXCR, producing one record per CDR3 protein. The sample lists about 350,000 distinct CDR3 sequences; approximately 15% were seen once. Specimen: blood. These receptors were collected from a woman younger than 45 with Graves' hyperthyroidism.

The DNA for the CDR3 is TGTGCCAGCAGTGACTCCGCAGGGGGGGCCAAAGAGCAGTTCTTC. Translating gives CASSDSAGGAKEQFF. The V gene is TRBV6-4, the J gene TRBJ2-1; D may correspond to TRBD1 or TRBD2 (7 bases each). The CDR3 sequence is 15 residues long. Trimming stripped 0 bases from V and 10 bases from J, with 16 bases between. Germline CDR1 and CDR2: MRHNA and SNTAGT.

Comment on this clonotype: The junction and the germline gene differ at one end; a read error may be behind it. The chain employs TRBV14 and TRBJ2-2; D gene uncertain. The CDR3 has 15 amino acids. Germline CDR1 reads SGHDN; CDR2 reads FVKESK. The CDR3 bases are TGTGCCAGCAGCCGCCCGGACCCGAAGACCGGGGAGCTGTTTTTT. Translating gives CASSRPDPKTGELFF. Drawing the rest from reference TRBV14 and TRBJ2-2, the complete variable domain is EAGVTQFPSHSVIEKGQTVTLRCDPISGHDNLYWYRRVMGKEIKFLLHFVKESKQDESGMPNNRFLAERTGGTYSTLKVQPAELEDSGVYFCASSRPDPKTGELFFGEGSRLTVL.

This chain joins TRBV6-1 and TRBJ2-2; 11 nucleotides match TRBD2. Germline trimming cut 6 bases from V and 7 bases from J; bases unmatched to any gene: 13. Germline CDR1 reads MNHNS; CDR2 reads SASEGT. The CDR3 spans 17 residues. The CDR3 spells CASSRELAGGQVGELFF. The DNA of the CDR3 is TGTGCCAGCAGCCGAGAATTAGCGGGAGGGCAGGTCGGGGAGCTGTTTTTT.

This clonotype was seen more than once but under ten times. The chain has TRBV24-1 and TRBJ2-1; 7 bases are shared with TRBD1. V lost 1 base, J lost 6 bases, and 2 bases stayed unmatched. The germline V gene encodes CDR1 KGHDR and CDR2 SFDVKD. The CDR3 runs 14 residues. The CDR3 coding sequence is TGTGCCACCAGTGATTTACGGACAGGCAATGAGCAGTTCTTC. Translating gives CATSDLRTGNEQFF.

There are many counts of this clonotype. The rearrangement joins TRBV20-1 to TRBJ1-5; D uncertain. This CDR3 has 12 residues. Trimming stripped 8 bases from V and 7 bases from J, with 15 bases between. Germline CDR1 reads DFQATT; CDR2 reads SNEGSKA (reference sequence). CDR3 in DNA: TGCAGTCTTTGGGCGGTCGGGCAGCCCCAGCATTTT. This codes for CSLWAVGQPQHF.

This clonotype showed up just a few times. The rearrangement joins TRBV15 to TRBJ2-5; a possible D gene is TRBD1 (5 bases). Trimming stripped 5 bases from V and 2 bases from J, with 12 bases between. The CDR3 has 14 amino acids. CDR1 and CDR2 from the germline V gene are LNHNV and YYDKDF (reference sequence). DNA of the CDR3: TGTGCCACCAGCTCCCGACAGTTACAAGAGACCCAGTACTTC. Translating it yields CATSSRQLQETQYF.

This rearrangement joins TRBV5-6 to TRBJ1-5; D call uncertain. This CDR3 is built from 13 residues. V lost 4 bases to trimming and J lost 7 bases, with 12 bases between them. Germline CDR1 is SGHDT and CDR2 is YYEEEE. The CDR3 DNA follows: TGTGCCAGCAGCGCCCAAAGAAAGCAGCCCCAGCATTTT. Translating gives CASSAQRKQPQHF.

This clonotype was found many times. The chain uses TRBV20-1 and TRBJ2-3; no reliable D call. Trimming took 4 bases from V and 1 from J, leaving 9 bases between them. CDR1 DFQATT and CDR2 SNEGSKA come from the germline V gene (reference sequence). The CDR3 runs to 13 residues. This CDR3 is CSATPSRTDTQYF. The CDR3 nucleotides are TGCAGTGCTACCCCTTCCCGCACAGATACGCAGTATTTT.

This clonotype was observed a handful of times. CDR3 protein: CASSIQGRGNFYNEQFF. The DNA for the CDR3 is TGTGCCAGTAGTATCCAAGGCCGGGGCAACTTTTACAATGAGCAGTTCTTC. The genes are TRBV19 and TRBJ2-1; perhaps D is TRBD1 or TRBD2 (5 bases each). The germline CDR1 and CDR2 sequences are LNHDA and SQIVND (reference sequence). The V gene lost 3 bases and the J gene lost 4 bases, with 19 bases spanning the gap. The CDR3 contains 17 residues.

This clonotype has a count of ten or more. The chain combines TRBV29-1 with TRBJ2-5; D is ambiguous. This CDR3 spans 12 amino acids. Per the germline V gene, CDR1 is SQVTM and CDR2 is ANQGSEA. The V end lost 4 bases, the J end lost 9 bases, and 15 bases lay between the germline ends. The CDR3 region has the DNA TGCAGCGTTGGAGACACCGCCGGCTCCCAGTACTTC. It specifies CSVGDTAGSQYF.

With respect to this clonotype: The DNA is omitted, as the CDR3 cannot be located on it reliably, and the CDR3 follows TCRdb's listing. V is TRBV12-3 or TRBV12-4 and J is TRBJ2-7; TRBD2 is the table's D call, not checked against the DNA. The CDR3 length is 18 residues, termini included. The CDR3 loop is CASSPWGSGSLLVYEQCF.

The rearrangement joins TRBV11-2 to TRBJ2-1, with 9 nucleotides matching TRBD1. The germline CDR1 and CDR2 sequences are SGHAT and FQNNGV. Trimming at V came to 5 bases and at J to 3 bases, leaving 14 bases not matched to a gene. The CDR3 sequence is 18 residues long. The CDR3 loop is CASSPAWPRDRDYNEQFF. The DNA for the CDR3 is TGTGCCAGCAGCCCCGCGTGGCCCAGGGACAGGGACTACAATGAGCAGTTCTTC. Full variable domain (outside the CDR3, taken from reference TRBV11-2 and TRBJ2-1): EAGVAQSPRYKIIEKRQSVAFWCNPISGHATLYWYQQILGQGPKLLIQFQNNGVVDDSQLPKDRFSAERLKGVDSTLKIQPAKLEDSAVYLCASSPAWPRDRDYNEQFFGPGTRLTVL.

This clonotype was counted a few times. V is TRBV29-1 and J is TRBJ1-4; D uncertain. Deletions cut 3 bases from V and 11 bases from J, with 16 bases between. Germline-derived CDR1 and CDR2 are SQVTM and ANQGSEA. The CDR3 spans 13 residues. The CDR3 loop is CSVEEPTWRKLFF. The CDR3 DNA reads TGCAGCGTTGAGGAGCCAACTTGGAGGAAACTGTTTTTT. The variable domain in full, completed from reference TRBV29-1 and TRBJ1-4, reads SAVISQKPSRDICQRGTSLTIQCQVDSQVTMMFWYRQQPGQSLTLIATANQGSEATYESGFVIDKFPISRPNLTFSTLTVSNMSPEDSSIYLCSVEEPTWRKLFFGSGTQLSVL.

This clonotype has only a few counts. The CDR3 spells CAPPPPGQASSYEQYF. The CDR3 DNA reads as TGTGCCCCCCCCCCTCCCGGACAGGCGAGCTCCTACGAGCAGTACTTC. The chain joins TRBV6-1 to TRBJ2-7, with 7 bases lining up with TRBD1. Looked up from germline, CDR1 is MNHNS and CDR2 is SASEGT. This CDR3 has 16 residues. Trimming took 11 bases from V and 0 from J; bases not matched to a gene: 16.

Written as DNA, the CDR3 is TGTGCCAGCAGTCCAGGGTCCAACGAGCAGTACTTC. As protein: CASSPGSNEQYF. J is TRBJ2-7 and V is TRBV6-1, with D tentatively TRBD1 (5 bases). CDR1 and CDR2 (germline): MNHNS, SASEGT. V was shortened by 5 bases and J by 5 bases, with 10 bases between the two germline ends. The CDR3 runs 12 residues.

Ten or more counts support this clonotype. The chain is built from TRBV20-1 and TRBJ1-2; 7 nucleotides line up with TRBD1. The V segment lost 0 bases and the J segment 5 bases; nucleotides outside the gene matches: 9. CDR3 length equals 15 residues. Per germline, CDR1 DFQATT and CDR2 SNEGSKA (reference sequence). The CDR3 nucleotides read TGCAGTGCTAGAGAACCCAGGGGGGCCTGGTATGGCTACACCTTC. This encodes CSAREPRGAWYGYTF.

This clonotype has at least ten counts. This chain joins TRBV27 and TRBJ2-5; TRBD2 agrees at 10 bases. V lost 1 base, J lost 7 bases, and 9 bases stayed unmatched. The CDR3 totals 16 residues. In germline, CDR1 is MNHEY, CDR2 SMNVEV (reference sequence). CDR3 DNA sequence: TGTGCCAGCAGTTTATACCCTAGCGGGAGTAGAAGGACCCAGTACTTC. Translating it yields CASSLYPSGSRRTQYF.

Ten or more counts support this clonotype. The V gene is TRBV6-1, the J gene TRBJ1-2; 7 bases align to TRBD1. The CDR3 consists of 13 residues. CDR1 is MNHNS and CDR2 is SASEGT in the germline V gene. The J segment lost 4 bases and the V segment lost 6 bases, leaving 5 bases of the junction unmatched. Written as DNA, the CDR3 is TGTGCCAGCAGACGGACAGGCACCTATGGCTACACCTTC. It encodes CASRRTGTYGYTF.

This clonotype has ten or more counts. The chain is built from TRBV6-1 and TRBJ2-3; weak D call: TRBD1 (6 bases). The length of the CDR3 is 15 residues. Germline V CDR1 and CDR2: MNHNS, SASEGT. Trimming took 6 bases from V and 0 from J, leaving 13 bases between them. CDR3 sequence reads: CASSYRETSTDTQYF. The CDR3, as DNA: TGTGCCAGCAGCTACAGGGAAACTAGCACAGATACGCAGTATTTT.

This clonotype was found a few times. One base away lies a much larger clone, so this may be a sequencing read error. Because it lacks the conserved phenylalanine or tryptophan at the end, this CDR3 is likely a read error. The chain has TRBV28 and TRBJ1-1; D perhaps matches TRBD1 (5 bases). V was pared by 6 bases and J by 7 bases, with 12 bases between. The CDR3 covers 12 residues. Per germline, CDR1 MDHEN and CDR2 SYDVKM. This chain's CDR3 is CASRETGYEAFL. Here the CDR3 DNA reads TGTGCCAGCAGGGAAACAGGATATGAAGCTTTCCTT.

This clonotype has a count of ten or more. This chain joins TRBV28 and TRBJ1-1, with D maybe TRBD1 (5 bases). Trimming took 10 bases from V and 4 from J, leaving 16 bases between them. Germline V CDR1 and CDR2: MDHEN, SYDVKM. The CDR3 spans 13 residues. Here the CDR3 reads CATRAGVITEAFF. The CDR3 DNA reads TGTGCCACCCGGGCGGGGGTAATCACTGAAGCTTTCTTT.

In this sample, this clonotype turned up many times. The V call is TRBV10-3, the J call TRBJ2-2; TRBD1 matches at 7 bases. Germline CDR1 and CDR2: ENHRY and SYGVKD. V was pared by 8 bases and J by 2 bases, with 8 bases of the junction left unmatched. The length of the CDR3 is 15 residues. CDR3 nucleotides: TGTGCCATCGCGAGGGGACAGATAAACACCGGGGAGCTGTTTTTT. Protein sequence: CAIARGQINTGELFF.

Details on this clonotype: Just one base apart from a much larger clone, this may be a read error. The rearrangement uses TRBV20-1 and TRBJ2-7; unclear D gene. V was cut by 2 bases and J by 0 bases, with 11 bases left in between. Germline CDR1 and CDR2: DFQATT and SNEGSKA (reference sequence). The CDR3 totals 14 residues. The CDR3 sequence is CSARPPRSSYEQYF. Here the CDR3 DNA reads TGCAGTGCTAGACCCCCGCGGAGCTCCTACGAGCAGTACTTC.

CDR3 in amino acids: CASSRDSDQQPQHF. As DNA, the CDR3 is TGTGCCAGCAGCCGGGACAGCGACCAACAGCCCCAGCATTTT. The V call is TRBV7-6, the J call TRBJ1-5; TRBD1 agrees at 7 bases. This CDR3 contains 14 residues. V lost 5 bases and J lost 7; bases outside the gene matches: 8. Germline loops: CDR1 SGHVS, CDR2 FNYEAQ.

The gene calls are TRBV20-1 and TRBJ2-2, with D perhaps TRBD1 or TRBD2 (5 bases each). Germline CDR1 reads DFQATT; CDR2 reads SNEGSKA (reference sequence). This CDR3 has 15 residues. V was clipped by 1 base and J by 2 bases, with 11 bases between them. CDR3 loop: CSARVGAFNTGELFF. The CDR3 DNA reads as TGCAGTGCTAGAGTCGGGGCCTTCAACACCGGGGAGCTGTTTTTT.

This chain uses TRBV6-4 with TRBJ2-2, with D uncertain. V was trimmed by 4 bases and J by 1 base, leaving 4 bases between them. The CDR3 contains 13 residues. The germline CDR1 and CDR2 sequences are MRHNA and SNTAGT. In DNA, the CDR3 is TGTGCCAGCAGTGTCAGGAACACCGGGGAGCTGTTTTTT. Translating it yields CASSVRNTGELFF.

This clonotype was recorded at least ten times. The CDR3 coding sequence is TGTGCCAGCTCACCACAAGGGCGGTTCTCAGAGACCCAGTACTTC. Its translation is CASSPQGRFSETQYF. This rearrangement joins TRBV18 to TRBJ2-5, with D hard to call. In germline, CDR1 is KGHSH, CDR2 LQKENI. This CDR3 is built from 15 residues. The ends were cut back, 1 base at V and 4 bases at J, with 13 bases in the middle.